This TCR beta chain was observed in a study of CD8 T cells in Susac syndrome. As for the study in general: At the time of blood draw, patients with Susac syndrome were therapy-naive, receiving corticosteroids, or receiving intravenous immunoglobulin alone.

Germline loops: CDR1 SEHNR, CDR2 FQNEAQ (reference sequence). J gave up 8 bases and V 7 bases, and 6 bases lay outside the gene matches. The CDR3 sequence is 13 residues long. RNA in amounts of roughly 0.45 to 1 ug was reverse transcribed with random hexamers. Amplification of the TCR beta CDR3 was carried out by immunoSEQ multiplex PCR, which spanned a total of 54 Vbeta and 13 Jbeta segments. One entry per CDR3 protein, called by TCRdb with MiXCR from the immunoSEQ multiplex PCR reads. The sample includes about 83,000 distinct CDR3 sequences, roughly 96% of them seen just once. Negative isolation yielded the CD8+ and CD4+ T cells, while FACS enriched the TEMRA cells. This clonotype was observed a single time.

The source of this sequence is a human donor with Susac syndrome. Sequencing was done on a sample of CD8+ T cells from PBMCs. The rearrangement joins TRBV7-9 to TRBJ1-4; 8 bases line up with TRBD1. The CDR3 sequence: CASTTGGREKLFF. CDR3 bases: TGTGCCAGCACAACAGGGGGTCGGGAAAAACTGTTTTTT.